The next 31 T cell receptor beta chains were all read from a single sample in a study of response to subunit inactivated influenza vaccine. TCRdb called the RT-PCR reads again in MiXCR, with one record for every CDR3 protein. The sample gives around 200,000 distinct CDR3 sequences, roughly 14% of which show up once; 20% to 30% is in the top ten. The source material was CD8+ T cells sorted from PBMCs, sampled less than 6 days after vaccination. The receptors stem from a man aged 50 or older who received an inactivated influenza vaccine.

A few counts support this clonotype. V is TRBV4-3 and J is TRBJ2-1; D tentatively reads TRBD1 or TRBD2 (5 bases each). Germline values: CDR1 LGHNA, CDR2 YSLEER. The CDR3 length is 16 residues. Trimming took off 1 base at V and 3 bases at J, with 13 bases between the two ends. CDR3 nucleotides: TGCGCCAGCAGCCAAGTCAATGGGGGAGTCTACAATGAGCAGTTCTTC. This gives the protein CASSQVNGGVYNEQFF.

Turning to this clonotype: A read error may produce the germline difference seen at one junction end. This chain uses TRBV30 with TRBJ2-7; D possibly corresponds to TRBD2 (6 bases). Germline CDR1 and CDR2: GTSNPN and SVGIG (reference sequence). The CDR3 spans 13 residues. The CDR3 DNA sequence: TGTGCCTGGTGTGTGGGGGGCTCCTACGAGCAGTACTTC. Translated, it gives CAWCVGGSYEQYF.

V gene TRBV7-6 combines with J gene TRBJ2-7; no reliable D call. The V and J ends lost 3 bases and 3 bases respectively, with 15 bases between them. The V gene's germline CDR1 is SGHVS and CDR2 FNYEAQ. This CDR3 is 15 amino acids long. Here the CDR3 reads CASSFQDGMSYEQYF. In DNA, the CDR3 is TGTGCCAGCAGCTTCCAGGACGGAATGAGCTACGAGCAGTACTTC.

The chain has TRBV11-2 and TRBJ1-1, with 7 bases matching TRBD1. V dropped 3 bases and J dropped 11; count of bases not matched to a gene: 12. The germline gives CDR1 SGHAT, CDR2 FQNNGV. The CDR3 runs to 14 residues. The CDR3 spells CASSFGTAQGGAFF. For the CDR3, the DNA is TGTGCCAGCAGCTTCGGGACAGCTCAGGGGGGCGCTTTCTTT. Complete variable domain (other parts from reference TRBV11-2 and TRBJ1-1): EAGVAQSPRYKIIEKRQSVAFWCNPISGHATLYWYQQILGQGPKLLIQFQNNGVVDDSQLPKDRFSAERLKGVDSTLKIQPAKLEDSAVYLCASSFGTAQGGAFFGQGTRLTVV.

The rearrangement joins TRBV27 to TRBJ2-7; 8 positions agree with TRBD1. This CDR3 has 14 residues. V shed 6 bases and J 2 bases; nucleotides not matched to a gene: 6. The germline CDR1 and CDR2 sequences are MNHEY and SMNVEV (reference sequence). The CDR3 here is CASRPTGDPYEQYF. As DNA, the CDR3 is TGTGCCAGCAGGCCGACAGGGGATCCCTACGAGCAGTACTTC.

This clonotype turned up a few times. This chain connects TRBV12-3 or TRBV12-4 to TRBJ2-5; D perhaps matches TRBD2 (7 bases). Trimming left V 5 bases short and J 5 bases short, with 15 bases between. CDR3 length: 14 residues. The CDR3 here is CASSGSGGGETQYF. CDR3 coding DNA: TGTGCCAGCAGTGGGAGTGGGGGGGGCGAGACCCAGTACTTC.

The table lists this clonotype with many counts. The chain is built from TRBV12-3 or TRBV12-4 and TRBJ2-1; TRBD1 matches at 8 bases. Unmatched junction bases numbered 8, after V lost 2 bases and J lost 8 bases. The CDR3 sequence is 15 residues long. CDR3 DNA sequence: TGTGCCAGCAGTTTAATCGACAGGGGAAACGATGAGCAGTTCTTC. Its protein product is CASSLIDRGNDEQFF.

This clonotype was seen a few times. This chain's CDR3 is CASSFEAYNEQFF. The CDR3 DNA follows: TGTGCCAGCAGTTTCGAGGCCTACAATGAGCAGTTCTTC. The rearrangement joins TRBV28 to TRBJ2-1; D is uncertain. V lost 3 bases and J 2 bases, leaving 5 bases between the germline ends. This CDR3 contains 13 residues. Germline V CDR1 and CDR2: MDHEN, SYDVKM.

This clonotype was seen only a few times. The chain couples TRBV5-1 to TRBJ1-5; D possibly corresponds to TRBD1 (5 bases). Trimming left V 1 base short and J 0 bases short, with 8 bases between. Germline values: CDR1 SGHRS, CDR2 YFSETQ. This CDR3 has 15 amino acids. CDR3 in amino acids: CASSLTGTSNQPQHF. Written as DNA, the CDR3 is TGCGCCAGCAGCTTGACCGGGACTAGCAATCAGCCCCAGCATTTT.

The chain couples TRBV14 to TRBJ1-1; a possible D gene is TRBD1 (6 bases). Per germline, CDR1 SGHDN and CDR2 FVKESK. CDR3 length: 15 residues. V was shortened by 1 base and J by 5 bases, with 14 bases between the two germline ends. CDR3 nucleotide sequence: TGTGCCAGCAGCCAAGGGTCAGGGGATTGGACTGAAGCTTTCTTT. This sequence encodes CASSQGSGDWTEAFF. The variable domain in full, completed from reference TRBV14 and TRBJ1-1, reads EAGVTQFPSHSVIEKGQTVTLRCDPISGHDNLYWYRRVMGKEIKFLLHFVKESKQDESGMPNNRFLAERTGGTYSTLKVQPAELEDSGVYFCASSQGSGDWTEAFFGQGTRLTVV.

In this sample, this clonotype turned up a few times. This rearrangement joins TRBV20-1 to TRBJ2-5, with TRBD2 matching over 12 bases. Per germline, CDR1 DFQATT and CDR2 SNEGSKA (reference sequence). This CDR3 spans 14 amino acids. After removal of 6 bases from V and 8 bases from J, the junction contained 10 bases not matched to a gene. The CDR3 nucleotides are TGCAGTGCCTATAGACTAGCGGGAGAGGGCACCCAGTACTTC. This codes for CSAYRLAGEGTQYF.

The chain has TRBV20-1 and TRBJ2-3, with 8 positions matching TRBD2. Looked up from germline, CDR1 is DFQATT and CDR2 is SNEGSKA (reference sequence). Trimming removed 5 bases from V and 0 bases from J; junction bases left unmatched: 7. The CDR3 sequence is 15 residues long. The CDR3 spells CSAPGRDSSTDTQYF. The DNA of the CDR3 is TGCAGTGCTCCCGGGAGGGACTCTAGCACAGATACGCAGTATTTT.

The CDR3 loop is CASSLTGTSTGELFF. CDR3 in DNA: TGTGCCAGCAGCCTGACCGGGACTAGCACCGGGGAGCTGTTTTTT. The chain recombines TRBV7-7 with TRBJ2-2, with TRBD2 matching over 8 bases. The length of the CDR3 is 15 residues. V gave up 5 bases and J gave up 4 bases; unmatched junction bases: 6. CDR1 and CDR2 from the germline V gene are SSHAT and FNYEAQ (reference sequence).

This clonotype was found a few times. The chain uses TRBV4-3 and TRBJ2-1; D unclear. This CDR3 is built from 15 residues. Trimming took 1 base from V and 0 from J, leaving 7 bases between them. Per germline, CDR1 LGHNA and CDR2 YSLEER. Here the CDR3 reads CASSQGGASYNEQFF. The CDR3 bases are TGCGCCAGCAGCCAAGGGGGTGCCTCCTACAATGAGCAGTTCTTC.

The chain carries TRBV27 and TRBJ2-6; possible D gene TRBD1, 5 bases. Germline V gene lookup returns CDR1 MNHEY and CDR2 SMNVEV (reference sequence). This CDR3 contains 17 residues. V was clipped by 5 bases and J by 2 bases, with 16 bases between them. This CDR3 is CASSLLFRAAGANVLTF. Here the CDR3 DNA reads TGTGCCAGCAGTCTGTTATTCAGGGCGGCTGGGGCCAACGTCCTGACTTTC.

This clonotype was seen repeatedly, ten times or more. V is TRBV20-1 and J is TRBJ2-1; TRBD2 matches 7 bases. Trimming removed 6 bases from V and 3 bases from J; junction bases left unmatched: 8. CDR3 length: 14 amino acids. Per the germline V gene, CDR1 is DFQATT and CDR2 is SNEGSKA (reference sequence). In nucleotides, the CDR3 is TGCAGTGCGCCCGGAACTAGCGACTACAATGAGCAGTTCTTC. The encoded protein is CSAPGTSDYNEQFF.

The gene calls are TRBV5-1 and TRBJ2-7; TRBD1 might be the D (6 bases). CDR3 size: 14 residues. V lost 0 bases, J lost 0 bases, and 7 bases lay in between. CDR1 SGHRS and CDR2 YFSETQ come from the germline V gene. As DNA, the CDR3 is TGCGCCAGCAGCTTGGTGACAGGCTCCTACGAGCAGTACTTC. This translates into CASSLVTGSYEQYF.

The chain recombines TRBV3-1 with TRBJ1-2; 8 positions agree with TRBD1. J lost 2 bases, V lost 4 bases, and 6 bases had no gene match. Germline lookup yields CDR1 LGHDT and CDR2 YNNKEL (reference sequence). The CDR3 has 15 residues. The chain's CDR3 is CASSPGGPPNYGYTF. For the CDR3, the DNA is TGTGCCAGCAGCCCAGGGGGCCCTCCGAACTATGGCTACACCTTC. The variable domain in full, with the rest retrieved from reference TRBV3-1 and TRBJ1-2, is DTAVSQTPKYLVTQMGNDKSIKCEQNLGHDTMYWYKQDSKKFLKIMFSYNNKELIINETVPNRFSPKSPDKAHLNLHINSLELGDSAVYFCASSPGGPPNYGYTFGSGTRLTVV.

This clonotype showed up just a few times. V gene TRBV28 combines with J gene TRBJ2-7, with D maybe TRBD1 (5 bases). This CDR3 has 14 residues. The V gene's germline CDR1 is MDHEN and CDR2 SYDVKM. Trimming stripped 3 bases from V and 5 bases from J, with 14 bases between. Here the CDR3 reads CASSFLVGVNEQYF. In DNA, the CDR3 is TGTGCCAGCAGTTTCCTAGTAGGGGTTAACGAGCAGTACTTC.

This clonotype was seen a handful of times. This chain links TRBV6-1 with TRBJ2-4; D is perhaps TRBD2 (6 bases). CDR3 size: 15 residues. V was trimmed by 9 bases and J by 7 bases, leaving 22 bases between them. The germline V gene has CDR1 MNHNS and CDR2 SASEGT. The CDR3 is CARALEGPSLNIQYF. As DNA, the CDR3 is TGTGCCAGAGCCTTGGAGGGCCCTTCTTTGAACATTCAGTACTTC.

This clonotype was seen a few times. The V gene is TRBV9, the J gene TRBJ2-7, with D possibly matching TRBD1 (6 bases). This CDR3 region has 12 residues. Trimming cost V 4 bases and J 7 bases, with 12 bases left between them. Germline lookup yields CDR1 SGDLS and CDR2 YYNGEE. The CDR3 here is CASSIEQGEQYF. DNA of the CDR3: TGTGCCAGCAGCATCGAACAGGGTGAGCAGTACTTC.

CDR3 residues: CSALQGWTEAFF. The CDR3 DNA sequence: TGCAGTGCTTTACAGGGGTGGACTGAAGCTTTCTTT. The V gene is TRBV20-1, the J gene TRBJ1-1; 7 nucleotides align to TRBD1. Germline-derived CDR1 and CDR2 are DFQATT and SNEGSKA (reference sequence). The V gene end was trimmed by 5 bases and the J gene end by 5 bases; junction bases not matched to a gene: 5. This CDR3 comprises 12 residues.

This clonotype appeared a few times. DNA for the CDR3: TGCGCCAGCAGCCCTGGGGACAACGAGCAGTACTTC. This gives the protein CASSPGDNEQYF. The genes are TRBV5-1 and TRBJ2-7, with D perhaps TRBD1 (6 bases). Per the germline V gene, CDR1 is SGHRS and CDR2 is YFSETQ. V was shortened by 4 bases and J by 5 bases, with 10 bases between the two germline ends. CDR3 length: 12 residues.

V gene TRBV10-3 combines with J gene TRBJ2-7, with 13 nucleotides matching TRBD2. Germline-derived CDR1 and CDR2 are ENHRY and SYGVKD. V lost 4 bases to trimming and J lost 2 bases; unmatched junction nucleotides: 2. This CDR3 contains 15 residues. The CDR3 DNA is TGTGCCATCAGTGGAACTAGCGGGAGGGCCTACGAGCAGTACTTC. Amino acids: CAISGTSGRAYEQYF.

The CDR3 reads CASSLGPAIYNEQFF. The DNA for the CDR3 is TGTGCCAGCAGCCTAGGACCAGCGATCTACAATGAGCAGTTCTTC. The chain has TRBV11-2 and TRBJ2-1; unclear D gene. Trimming left V 5 bases short and J 3 bases short, with 14 bases between. The germline CDR1 and CDR2 sequences are SGHAT and FQNNGV. This CDR3 is built from 15 residues.

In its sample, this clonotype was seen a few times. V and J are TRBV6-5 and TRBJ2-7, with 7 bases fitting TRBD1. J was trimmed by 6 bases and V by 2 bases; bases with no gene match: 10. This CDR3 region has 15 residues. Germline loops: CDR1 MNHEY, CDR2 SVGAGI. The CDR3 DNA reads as TGTGCCAGCAGTTACAACCTGGGACAGCCAGGCGAGCAGTACTTC. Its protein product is CASSYNLGQPGEQYF.

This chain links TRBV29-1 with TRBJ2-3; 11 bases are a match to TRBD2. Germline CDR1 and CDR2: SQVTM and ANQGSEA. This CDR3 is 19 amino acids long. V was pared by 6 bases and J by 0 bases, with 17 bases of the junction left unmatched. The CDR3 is CSVDRYLAGGNPSTDTQYF. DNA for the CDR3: TGCAGCGTGGACCGTTATCTAGCGGGGGGTAATCCTAGCACAGATACGCAGTATTTT.

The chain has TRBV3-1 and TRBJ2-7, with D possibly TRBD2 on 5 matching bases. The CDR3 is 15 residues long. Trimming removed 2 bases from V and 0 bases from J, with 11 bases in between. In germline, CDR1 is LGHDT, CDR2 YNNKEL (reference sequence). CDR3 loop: CASSQSAGLSYEQYF. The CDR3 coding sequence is TGTGCCAGCAGCCAATCGGCGGGCCTCTCCTACGAGCAGTACTTC.

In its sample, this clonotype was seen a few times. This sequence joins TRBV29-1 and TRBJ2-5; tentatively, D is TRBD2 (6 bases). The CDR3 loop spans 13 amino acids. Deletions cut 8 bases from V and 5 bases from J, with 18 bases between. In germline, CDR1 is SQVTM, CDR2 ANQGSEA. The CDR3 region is CSLRRAEGETQYF. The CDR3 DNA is TGCAGCCTGCGGCGGGCGGAGGGGGAGACCCAGTACTTC.

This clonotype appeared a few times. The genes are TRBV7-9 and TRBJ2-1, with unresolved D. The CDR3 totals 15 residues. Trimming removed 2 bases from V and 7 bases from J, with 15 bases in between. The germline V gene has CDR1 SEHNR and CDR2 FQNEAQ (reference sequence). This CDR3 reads CASSLIGVSMNEQFF. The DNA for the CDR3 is TGTGCCAGCAGCTTAATTGGAGTTAGCATGAATGAGCAGTTCTTC.

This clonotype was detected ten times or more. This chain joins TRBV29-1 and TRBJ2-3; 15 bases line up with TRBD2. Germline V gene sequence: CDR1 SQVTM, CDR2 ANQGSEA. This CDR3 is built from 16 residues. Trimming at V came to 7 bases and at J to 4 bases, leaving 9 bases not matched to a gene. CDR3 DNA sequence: TGCAGCGCCAGGACTAGCGGGAGGGCCCGGGCAGATACGCAGTATTTT. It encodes CSARTSGRARADTQYF.